The rows below give T cell receptor beta chains drawn from one sample of a study of blood T cell repertoires in COVID-19. Sequenced by immunoSEQ multiplex PCR; TCRdb stores in-frame clones only, minus some. The sample carries 55,000 to 75,000 clones, approximately 86% recorded once. Sequenced material: peripheral blood. These receptor sequences come from a man between 50 and 59 years old with active COVID-19. Both conserved end residues are part of each CDR3. Each record gives: CDR3 protein, CDR3 DNA, J gene, D gene, clone size, V gene. D genes are given only for firm matches. Clone size appears in some rows only: once, few, many, or a class for an expanded clone.

CASGLTREIRNTIYF,TGTGCTAGTGGTTTGACCCGGGAGATTCGGAACACCATATATTTT,TRBJ1-3,.,.,TRBV12-5
CASSDRGGIEKLFF,TGTGCCAGTTCGGACAGGGGAGGGATTGAAAAACTGTTTTTT,TRBJ1-4,TRBD1,.,TRBV19
CASSFLDTQRHGYTF,TGTGCCAGCAGCTTCTTGGACACCCAGAGACATGGCTACACCTTC,TRBJ1-2,.,.,TRBV7-9
CASSPPAGRGEKLFF,TGTGCCAGCAGTCCCCCGGCAGGGAGGGGTGAAAAACTGTTTTTT,TRBJ1-4,.,once,TRBV6-2/TRBV6-3
CASNPDRAIEQFF,TGTGCCAGCAACCCCGACAGGGCCATCGAGCAGTTCTTC,TRBJ2-1,TRBD1,.,TRBV13
CAWRDRRISSYEQYF,TGTGCCTGGAGGGACAGACGAATTAGCTCCTACGAGCAGTACTTC,TRBJ2-7,.,.,TRBV30
CASSVAAGQLNEQFF,TGTGCCAGCAGCGTAGCGGCAGGCCAGTTAAATGAGCAGTTCTTC,TRBJ2-1,.,.,TRBV9
CHDRGSGGELFF,TGCCACGACAGGGGGAGTGGCGGGGAGCTGTTTTTT,TRBJ2-2,TRBD1,.,TRBV12-3/TRBV12-4
CASSTGTGAGNTIYF,TGTGCCAGCAGTACCGGGACAGGCGCTGGAAACACCATATATTTT,TRBJ1-3,TRBD1,.,TRBV28
CAWSVRAGGHGYTF,TGTGCCTGGAGTGTACGGGCAGGGGGACATGGCTACACCTTC,TRBJ1-2,TRBD1,.,TRBV30
CATRGQMNTEAFF,TGTGCCACCCGGGGACAGATGAACACTGAAGCTTTCTTT,TRBJ1-1,TRBD1,.,TRBV12-3/TRBV12-4
CASSSSLNTEAFF,TGTGCCAGCAGCTCTAGTTTGAACACTGAAGCTTTCTTT,TRBJ1-1,.,.,TRBV11-2
CASSHHGKQGAEGYTF,TGTGCCAGCAGCCACCATGGAAAACAGGGGGCGGAGGGCTACACCTTC,TRBJ1-2,TRBD1,.,TRBV3-1/TRBV3-2
CASALQGTIYGYTF,TGTGCTAGTGCACTACAGGGGACGATCTATGGCTACACCTTC,TRBJ1-2,TRBD1,.,TRBV12-5
CASSQDSAKGRGDEQFF,TGTGCCAGCAGCCAAGATTCTGCTAAGGGGCGGGGTGATGAGCAGTTCTTC,TRBJ2-1,.,once,TRBV4-2
CASSPRTVYSPLHF,TGTGCCAGCAGCCCCAGGACAGTTTATTCACCCCTCCACTTT,TRBJ1-6,.,.,TRBV7-2
CASSLTSGGPDTQYF,TGCGCCAGCAGTCTGACTAGCGGGGGACCGGATACGCAGTATTTT,TRBJ2-3,TRBD2,.,TRBV10-2
CASSLNPGANVLTF,TGCGCCAGCAGCTTAAATCCAGGGGCCAACGTCCTGACTTTC,TRBJ2-6,.,.,TRBV5-1
CASRRTDYTQYF,TGTGCCAGCAGGCGGACAGATTATACGCAGTATTTT,TRBJ2-3,.,.,TRBV7-9
CASSQLPESSYEQYF,TGCGCCAGCAGCCAGTTGCCGGAGAGCTCCTACGAGCAGTACTTC,TRBJ2-7,.,.,TRBV4-3
CATGGGTANYGYTF,TGTGCCACCGGAGGGGGGACAGCTAACTATGGCTACACCTTC,TRBJ1-2,TRBD1,.,TRBV6-5
CASRYGTGSYEQYF,TGTGCCAGCAGATACGGGACAGGGTCCTACGAGCAGTACTTC,TRBJ2-7,TRBD1,once,TRBV5-6
CASGEEWNSPLHF,TGTGCCAGCGGCGAGGAATGGAATTCACCCCTCCACTTT,TRBJ1-6,.,.,TRBV7-3
CAIRGLAGGPSHEQFF,TGTGCCATCCGTGGACTAGCGGGGGGGCCGAGCCATGAGCAGTTCTTC,TRBJ2-1,TRBD2,.,TRBV10-3
CASSNGQGVNEQFF,TGTGCCAGCAGTAACGGACAGGGAGTAAATGAGCAGTTCTTC,TRBJ2-1,TRBD1,.,TRBV6-6
CASSYGQGAGNIQYF,TGTGCCAGCAGTTACGGACAGGGGGCAGGAAACATTCAGTACTTC,TRBJ2-4,TRBD1,.,TRBV6-5
CASSLQGSSYNSPLHF,TGTGCCAGCAGCCTACAGGGGAGCTCCTATAATTCACCCCTCCACTTT,TRBJ1-6,TRBD1,.,TRBV7-8
CASSRAAGEGANVLTF,TGTGCCAGCAGCCGGGCGGCGGGCGAAGGGGCCAACGTCCTGACTTTC,TRBJ2-6,.,.,TRBV5-4
CATKFGRGLGEQYF,TGTGCCACCAAGTTCGGTAGGGGGCTTGGGGAGCAGTACTTC,TRBJ2-7,TRBD1,.,TRBV15
CAWSYSGGSYTQYF,TGTGCCTGGAGTTACAGCGGGGGCTCGTATACGCAGTATTTT,TRBJ2-3,TRBD2,few,TRBV30
CASSLDLSSDRVVGELFF,TGTGCCAGCAGCTTAGATTTGTCATCCGACAGGGTCGTCGGGGAGCTGTTTTTT,TRBJ2-2,TRBD1,.,TRBV7-2
CATSRVSGDSQKLFF,TGTGCCACCAGCAGAGTTAGCGGGGATAGTCAAAAACTGTTTTTT,TRBJ1-4,.,once,TRBV15
CASSQFRPGQGVADTQYF,TGCGCCAGCAGCCAATTTAGACCGGGACAGGGTGTTGCAGATACGCAGTATTTT,TRBJ2-3,TRBD1,.,TRBV4-3
CASSQSGAGATGDTQYF,TGTGCCAGCAGCCAATCCGGGGCGGGGGCCACAGGGGATACGCAGTATTTT,TRBJ2-3,.,.,TRBV4-2
CASSPRGASGYGYTF,TGTGCCAGCAGCCCTCGCGGAGCCTCGGGGTATGGCTACACCTTC,TRBJ1-2,.,.,TRBV7-8
CASNGFWGVRGGNEKLFF,TGTGCCAGCAACGGCTTTTGGGGTGTGAGGGGAGGGAATGAAAAACTGTTTTTT,TRBJ1-4,.,.,TRBV2
CASSQGGGVYEQYF,TGTGCCAGCAGCCAAGGTGGGGGCGTCTACGAGCAGTACTTC,TRBJ2-7,.,.,TRBV14
CASSLPTLLNRSEPPRSRYEQYF,TGCGCCAGCAGCTTGCCCACGCTCCTTAACAGGTCCGAGCCCCCCCGGTCGCGCTACGAGCAGTACTTC,TRBJ2-7,.,.,TRBV5-1
CASSLDRGTDTQYF,TGCGCCAGCAGCCTCGACAGGGGTACAGATACGCAGTATTTT,TRBJ2-3,TRBD1,.,TRBV5-1
CASSFYPSLGSGVGDTQYF,TGTGCCAGCAGTTTTTATCCCTCGCTTGGTAGCGGGGTTGGAGATACGCAGTATTTT,TRBJ2-3,TRBD2,.,TRBV27
CAWRSAQAGELFF,TGTGCCTGGAGATCAGCCCAGGCCGGGGAGCTGTTTTTT,TRBJ2-2,.,.,TRBV30
CASSYGGSQPQHF,TGTGCCAGCAGTTACGGAGGGAGCCAGCCCCAGCATTTT,TRBJ1-5,.,.,TRBV6-2/TRBV6-3
CASTRAGKSYEQYF,TGTGCCAGCACCAGGGCAGGGAAGTCCTACGAGCAGTACTTC,TRBJ2-7,.,.,TRBV2
CASSSHRGYNEQFF,TGTGCCAGCAGCTCCCACAGGGGCTACAATGAGCAGTTCTTC,TRBJ2-1,TRBD1,.,TRBV7-9
CASSQVQGQVNEKLFF,TGCGCCAGCAGCCAGGTACAGGGACAGGTCAATGAAAAACTGTTTTTT,TRBJ1-4,TRBD1,.,TRBV4-1
CASSPRQDNSPLHF,TGTGCCAGCAGCCCGAGACAGGATAATTCACCCCTCCACTTT,TRBJ1-6,.,.,TRBV11-2
CASSTQTSGGYYEQYF,TGTGCCAGCAGCACCCAGACTAGCGGGGGATACTACGAGCAGTACTTC,TRBJ2-7,TRBD2,.,TRBV7-2
CATRRDRLSGNTIYF,TGTGCCACCCGCCGGGACAGGCTCTCTGGAAACACCATATATTTT,TRBJ1-3,TRBD1,.,TRBV7-9
CASSAGQGGELFF,TGTGCCAGCAGCGCCGGACAGGGAGGGGAGCTGTTTTTT,TRBJ2-2,TRBD1,once,TRBV9
CASSSDRVGNTEAFF,TGTGCCAGCAGCTCCGACAGGGTAGGAAACACTGAAGCTTTCTTT,TRBJ1-1,TRBD1,.,TRBV5-8
CATRQGTSDQPQHF,TGTGCCACAAGACAGGGGACGAGCGATCAGCCCCAGCATTTT,TRBJ1-5,TRBD1,few,TRBV10-3
CASNLLAGDTDTQYF,TGTGCCAGCAACCTACTAGCGGGGGATACAGATACGCAGTATTTT,TRBJ2-3,TRBD2,.,TRBV7-2
CATSRDGTSVGEQFF,TGTGCCACCAGCAGAGACGGGACTAGTGTTGGTGAGCAGTTCTTC,TRBJ2-1,TRBD2,.,TRBV15
CASTRNQNIQYF,TGTGCCAGCACCAGGAACCAAAACATTCAGTACTTC,TRBJ2-4,.,.,TRBV2
CASSPSGRAYEQYF,TGCGCCAGCAGCCCCTCAGGTAGAGCCTACGAGCAGTACTTC,TRBJ2-7,.,.,TRBV5-1